This T cell receptor (beta chain) was captured by sequencing in a study of blood T cell repertoires in COVID-19. Turning to the study itself: The United States, Italy and Spain provided the acute and convalescent COVID-19 samples. PBMCs, B-cell-depleted T cells, or T cells provided the cDNA or gDNA that made up the material.

TCRdb's table, derived via immunoSEQ multiplex PCR, lists solely in-frame clones and lacks some. The sample consists of around 40,000 clones, about 83% of them appearing once. It was during active infection that Seattle patients were enrolled and then longitudinally followed. V shed 8 bases and J shed 7 bases, with 15 bases lying between them. This CDR3 comprises 12 residues. Germline CDR1 and CDR2: LNHDA and SQIVND (reference sequence). V usage is TRBV19 and J usage is TRBJ2-7, with D perhaps matching TRBD2 (6 bases). Material for sequencing was peripheral blood. This receptor was taken from a man aged 40-49 years with COVID-19, enrolled during active disease. CDR3 sequence (DNA): TGTGCCAGTTTGCGGGAAATTGAGGAGCAGTACTTC. This codes for CASLREIEEQYF.